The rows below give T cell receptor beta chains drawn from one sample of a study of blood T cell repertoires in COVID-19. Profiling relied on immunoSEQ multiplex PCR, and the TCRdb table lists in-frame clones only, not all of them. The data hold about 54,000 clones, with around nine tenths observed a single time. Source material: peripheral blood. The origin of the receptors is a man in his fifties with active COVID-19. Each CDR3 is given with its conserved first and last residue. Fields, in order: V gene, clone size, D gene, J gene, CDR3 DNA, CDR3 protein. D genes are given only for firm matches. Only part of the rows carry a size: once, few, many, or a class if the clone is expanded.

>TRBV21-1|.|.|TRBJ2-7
TGTGCCAGCAGCAAGACCGGGACTAGCGGGAGGAGGTACGAGCAGTACTTC
CASSKTGTSGRRYEQYF
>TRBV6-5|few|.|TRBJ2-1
TGTGCCAGCAAACCAGGACAGAGCTCCTACAATGAGCAGTTCTTC
CASKPGQSSYNEQFF
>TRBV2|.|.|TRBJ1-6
TGTGCCAGCAGTGAGAGGGCCGTTCCGGGACCCCTCCACTTT
CASSERAVPGPLHF
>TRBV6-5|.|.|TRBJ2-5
TGTGCCAGCAGTTACAGGAGTCTCCAAGAGACCCAGTACTTC
CASSYRSLQETQYF
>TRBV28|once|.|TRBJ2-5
TGTGCCAGCACTAAAACCTTAGCGGAAGAGACCCAGTACTTC
CASTKTLAEETQYF
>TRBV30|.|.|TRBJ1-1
TGTGCCTGGGACTCAGGGTTCCCGAACACTGAAGCTTTCTTT
CAWDSGFPNTEAFF
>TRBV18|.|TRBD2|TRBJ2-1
TGTGCCAGCTCACCACCGGGTAGCGGGAGGGCAGGTTATGAGCAGTTCTTC
CASSPPGSGRAGYEQFF
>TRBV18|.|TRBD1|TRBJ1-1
TGTGCCAGCTCATTTCAGACAGGGGCGGCCACTGAAGCTTTCTTT
CASSFQTGAATEAFF
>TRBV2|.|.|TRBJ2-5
TGTGCCAGCAGGCAAGGAGCCCAAGAGACCCAGTACTTC
CASRQGAQETQYF
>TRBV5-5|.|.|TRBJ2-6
TGTGCCAGCAGCCCCCCAGGGTCAGGCGTCCTGACTTTC
CASSPPGSGVLTF
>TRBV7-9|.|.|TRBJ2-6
TGTGCCAGCATCCTTACTGGGGCCAACGTCCTGACTTTC
CASILTGANVLTF
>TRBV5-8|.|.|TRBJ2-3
TGTGCCAGCAGCCCTGGCAGGACTAGCACAGATACGCAGTATTTT
CASSPGRTSTDTQYF
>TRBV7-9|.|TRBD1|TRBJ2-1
TGTGCCAGCAGCACGACCCGGGACAGCTCCTACAATGAGCAGTTCTTC
CASSTTRDSSYNEQFF
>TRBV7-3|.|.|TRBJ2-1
TGTGCCAGCAGCTTAATCGGGGACACCTACAATGAGCAGTTCTTC
CASSLIGDTYNEQFF
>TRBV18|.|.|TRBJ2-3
TGTGCCAGCTCACCACAGGACACCCCCGATACGCAGTATTTT
CASSPQDTPDTQYF
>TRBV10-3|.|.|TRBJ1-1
TGTGCCATCAGTGAGTCCCAGATGAACACTGAAGCTTTCTTT
CAISESQMNTEAFF
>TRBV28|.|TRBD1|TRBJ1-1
TGTGCCAGCATCACACAGGGGCCTGAAGCTTTCTTT
CASITQGPEAFF
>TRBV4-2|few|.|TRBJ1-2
TGTGCCAGCAGCCAAGATCAACGAGGAAGCTTTCGGTATGGCTACACCTTC
CASSQDQRGSFRYGYTF
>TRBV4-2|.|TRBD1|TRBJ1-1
TGTGCCAGCAGCCAACAGGGGGACACTGAAGCTTTCTTT
CASSQQGDTEAFF
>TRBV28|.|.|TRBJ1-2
TGTGCCAGTCGAAGCTCAGGGCTGTATGGCTACACCTTC
CASRSSGLYGYTF
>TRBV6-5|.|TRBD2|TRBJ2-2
TGTGCCAGCAGTTCCGGGGGGGCGGTCACCGGGGAGCTGTTTTTT
CASSSGGAVTGELFF
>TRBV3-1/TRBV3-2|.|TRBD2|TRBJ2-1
TGTGCCAGCAGCCAAGATAGCGGGGGGCACAATGAGCAGTTCTTC
CASSQDSGGHNEQFF
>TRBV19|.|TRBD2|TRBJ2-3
TGTGCCAGTAGTATAGCCCGGACTAGCGGGGGAACAGATACGCAGTATTTT
CASSIARTSGGTDTQYF
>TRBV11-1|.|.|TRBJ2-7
TGTGCCAGCAGCTTAGGTAGCACCAAAGCCTACGAGCAGTACTTC
CASSLGSTKAYEQYF
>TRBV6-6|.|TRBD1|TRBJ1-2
TGTGCCAGCACTCGGGGACAGGGCTATGGCTACACCTTC
CASTRGQGYGYTF
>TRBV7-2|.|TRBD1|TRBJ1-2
TGTGCCAGCAGCTCAGGGACAGGGGGTAACTATGGCTACACCTTC
CASSSGTGGNYGYTF
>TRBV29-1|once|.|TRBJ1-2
TGCAGCGTTGTGCGGGGGGATAGGAATGGCTACACCTTC
CSVVRGDRNGYTF
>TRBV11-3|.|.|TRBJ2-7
TGTGCCAGCAGCTTGGTCGGGACACCCTACGAGCAGTACTTC
CASSLVGTPYEQYF
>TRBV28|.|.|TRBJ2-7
TGTGCCAGCAGTTTATCCCAGGGCTCCTACGAGCAGTACTTC
CASSLSQGSYEQYF
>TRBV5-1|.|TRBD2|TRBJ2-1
TGCGCCAGCAGCTTGGCCTCGAGCGGGAGGTTCTACAATGAGCAGTTCTTC
CASSLASSGRFYNEQFF
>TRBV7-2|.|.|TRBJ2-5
TGTGCCAGCAGCTTCACAGGGCTGCAGACCCAGTACTTC
CASSFTGLQTQYF
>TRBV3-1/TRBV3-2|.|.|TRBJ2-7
TGTGCCAGCAGCCAAGCCGGGGCGGACTATTTTTCCTACGAGCAGTACTTC
CASSQAGADYFSYEQYF
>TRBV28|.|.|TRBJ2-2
TGTGCCAGCAGTTTCGGGGACGGGGAGCTGTTTTTT
CASSFGDGELFF
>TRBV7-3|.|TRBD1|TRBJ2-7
TGTGCCAGCAGCGCGGAGCCGGGACAGGGGGCATTGCAGTACTTC
CASSAEPGQGALQYF
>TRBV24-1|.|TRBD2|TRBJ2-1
TGTGCCACCAGTGATTCCGGGACTAAGGATGAGCAGTTCTTC
CATSDSGTKDEQFF
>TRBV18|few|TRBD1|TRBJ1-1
TGTGCCAGCTCACCAAAGGGGGCCACTGAAGCTTTCTTT
CASSPKGATEAFF
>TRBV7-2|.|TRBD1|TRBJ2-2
TGTGCCAGCAGCTCCCACAGGGGTGACACCGGGGAGCTGTTTTTT
CASSSHRGDTGELFF
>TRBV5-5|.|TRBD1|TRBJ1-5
TGTGCCAGCAGCTTGAACCCGACAGGGGGCAATCAGCCCCAGCATTTT
CASSLNPTGGNQPQHF
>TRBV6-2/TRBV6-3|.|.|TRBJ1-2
TGTGCCAGCAGTTACTCGACTTACTATGGCTACACCTTC
CASSYSTYYGYTF
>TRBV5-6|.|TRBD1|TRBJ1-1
TGTGCCAGCAGCTTGGAGACAGGGATCATGAACACTGAAGCTTTCTTT
CASSLETGIMNTEAFF
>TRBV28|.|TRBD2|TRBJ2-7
TGTGCCAGCAGTCCATCGTCGGGCGCGGGAGGGCACTACGAGCAGTACTTC
CASSPSSGAGGHYEQYF
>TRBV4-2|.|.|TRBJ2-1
TGTGCCAGCAGCCTCAAACAGGGCAATGAGCAGTTCTTC
CASSLKQGNEQFF
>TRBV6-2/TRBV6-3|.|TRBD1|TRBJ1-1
TGTGCCAGCAGTGGACCGACAGGGGCGCGCATGAACACTGAAGCTTTCTTT
CASSGPTGARMNTEAFF
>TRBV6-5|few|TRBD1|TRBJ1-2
TGTGCCAGCAGTATCTCAAACGGACAGGGGAGAGGCTACACCTTC
CASSISNGQGRGYTF
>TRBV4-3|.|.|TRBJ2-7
TGCGCCAGCAGCCAAGATTCAACTGGGGCTGGGCCCTACGAGCAGTACTTC
CASSQDSTGAGPYEQYF
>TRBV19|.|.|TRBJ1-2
TGTGCCAGTAGTAGGCGGAGTGTCATTCAGAGAGACGGAACCCTCTATGGCTACACCTTC
CASSRRSVIQRDGTLYGYTF
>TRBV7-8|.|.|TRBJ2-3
TGTGCCAGCAGCCCATCGCGCAGCACAGATACGCAGTATTTT
CASSPSRSTDTQYF
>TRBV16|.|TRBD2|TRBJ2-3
TGTGCCAGCAGCCAACAATTTCTTGGGACTAGCGGGGGGGCCAGAGATACGCAGTATTTT
CASSQQFLGTSGGARDTQYF
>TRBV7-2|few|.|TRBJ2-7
TGTGCCAGCAGCTTAGGGCCCGCCGGGGGTACCTACGAGCAGTACTTC
CASSLGPAGGTYEQYF
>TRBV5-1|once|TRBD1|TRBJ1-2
TGCGCCAGCAGCGACAACCCTATGGGACAGGGGGCTAATTATGGCTACACCTTC
CASSDNPMGQGANYGYTF
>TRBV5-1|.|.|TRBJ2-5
TGCGCCAGCAGCTCGACAGGAGAGACCCAGTACTTC
CASSSTGETQYF
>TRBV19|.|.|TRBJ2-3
TGTGCCAGTAGTCCTTTATATGGGTGGGCCCTAACATTTACGGATACGCAGTATTTT
CASSPLYGWALTFTDTQYF
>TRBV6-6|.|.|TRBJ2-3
TGTGCCAGCAGTTACTCACTTGCAGATACGCAGTATTTT
CASSYSLADTQYF
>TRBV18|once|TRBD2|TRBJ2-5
TGTGCCAGCTCCCCAACTAGCGCTCCGGAGACCCAGTACTTC
CASSPTSAPETQYF
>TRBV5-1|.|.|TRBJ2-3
TGCGCCAGCAGCCCGGGGGCCAACAGGGGAACAGATACGCAGTATTTT
CASSPGANRGTDTQYF